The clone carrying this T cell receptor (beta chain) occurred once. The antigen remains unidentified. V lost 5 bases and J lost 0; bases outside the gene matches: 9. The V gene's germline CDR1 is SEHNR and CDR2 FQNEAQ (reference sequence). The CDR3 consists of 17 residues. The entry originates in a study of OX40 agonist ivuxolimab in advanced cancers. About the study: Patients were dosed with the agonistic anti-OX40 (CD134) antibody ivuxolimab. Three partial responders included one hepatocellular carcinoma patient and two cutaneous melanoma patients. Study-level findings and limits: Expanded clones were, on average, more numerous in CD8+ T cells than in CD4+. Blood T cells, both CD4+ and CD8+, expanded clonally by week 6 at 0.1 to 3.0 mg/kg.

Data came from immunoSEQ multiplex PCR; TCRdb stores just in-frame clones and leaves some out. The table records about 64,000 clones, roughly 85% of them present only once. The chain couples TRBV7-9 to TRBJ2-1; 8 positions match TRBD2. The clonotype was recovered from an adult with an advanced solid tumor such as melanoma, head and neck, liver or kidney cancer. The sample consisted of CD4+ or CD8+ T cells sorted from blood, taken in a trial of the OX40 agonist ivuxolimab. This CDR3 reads CASSAWGGGSSYNEQFF. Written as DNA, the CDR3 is TGTGCCAGCAGCGCTTGGGGCGGGGGGAGCTCCTACAATGAGCAGTTCTTC.